The 6 T cell receptor beta chains presented below share a single source sample, sequenced in a study of shared clonotypes between healthy human individuals. Clones were sequenced by immunoSEQ multiplex PCR, and TCRdb holds only the in-frame ones, with some missing. The sample lists around 600,000 clones, approximately 97% occurring once. Source material: naive CD4+ T cells sorted from blood. The subset was: CD45RA+ positively selected. These receptor sequences come from a woman aged 25 to 45 in good health.

The rearrangement joins TRBV27 to TRBJ2-7; TRBD1 is a possible D gene (5 bases). CDR1 MNHEY and CDR2 SMNVEV come from the germline V gene (reference sequence). V gave up 5 bases and J gave up 3 bases, with 14 bases separating them. The CDR3 is 14 residues long. Written as DNA, the CDR3 is TGTGCCAGCAGTCCCCGACAGACCATCTACGAGCAGTACTTC. The encoded protein is CASSPRQTIYEQYF.

This sequence joins TRBV10-3 and TRBJ2-3; a weak D match, TRBD2 (6 bases). The CDR3 is made up of 15 amino acids. CDR1 and CDR2 from the germline V gene are ENHRY and SYGVKD. V was pared by 10 bases and J by 0 bases, with 17 bases between. The CDR3: CATSRDSPSTDTQYF. CDR3 coding DNA: TGTGCCACCTCCCGGGACTCACCGAGCACAGATACGCAGTATTTT.

The genes are TRBV5-1 and TRBJ2-5, with 13 bases lining up with TRBD2. V was clipped by 3 bases and J by 1 base; unmatched bases: 3. Per the germline V gene, CDR1 is SGHRS and CDR2 is YFSETQ. This CDR3 has 16 residues. The CDR3: CASSSGLAGSQETQYF. The CDR3 region has the DNA TGCGCCAGCAGCTCGGGACTAGCGGGGAGCCAAGAGACCCAGTACTTC.

This chain uses TRBV15 with TRBJ2-1; a possible D gene is TRBD1 (5 bases). The length of the CDR3 is 15 residues. Trimming stripped 3 bases from V and 6 bases from J, with 15 bases between. Germline V gene data show CDR1 as LNHNV and CDR2 as YYDKDF (reference sequence). Written as DNA, the CDR3 is TGTGCCACCAGCAGGGACAACGTGGGGTCCAATGAGCAGTTCTTC. It specifies CATSRDNVGSNEQFF.

The rearrangement joins TRBV7-9 to TRBJ1-2; D remains unclear. The V gene lost 5 bases and the J gene lost 4 bases, with 14 bases spanning the gap. This CDR3 has 14 residues. In germline, CDR1 is SEHNR, CDR2 FQNEAQ (reference sequence). The CDR3 loop is CASSHTGWAYGYTF. Here the CDR3 DNA reads TGTGCCAGCAGCCATACTGGGTGGGCCTATGGCTACACCTTC.

The rearrangement links TRBV19 to TRBJ1-1, with 7 bases matching TRBD1. Looked up from germline, CDR1 is LNHDA and CDR2 is SQIVND (reference sequence). V gave up 5 bases and J gave up 3 bases; unmatched junction bases: 6. The CDR3 length is 14 residues. CDR3 loop: CASSALQGHTEAFF. The CDR3, as DNA: TGTGCCAGTAGTGCATTACAGGGGCACACTGAAGCTTTCTTT.